This entry is about one TCR beta chain. What it recognizes is unknown. The sample comes from a study of cytomegalovirus exposure and HLA in healthy donors. Study-level information: Inside one of the first data releases sat roughly 80 million unique TCRs taken from HLA-typed donors. Study outcomes and limitations: Presence/absence analyses assumed roughly uniform sequencing depth across donors, which may not hold. The study listed approximately 160 cytomegalovirus-associated TCR beta chains. Later work found that TCR association rates differed between HLA loci; DRB1 had the most and HLA-C the fewest.

The primer mix had 60 Vbeta and 13 Jbeta primers. Sequenced by immunoSEQ multiplex PCR; TCRdb stores in-frame clones only, minus some. The sample lists around 170,000 clones; around 72% were seen once. This receptor was identified in a woman aged 45-59 years in good health and CMV-seropositive. The sample consisted of PBMCs.

This CDR3 is CASSPPPGTSGIQETQYF. Here the CDR3 DNA reads TGTGCCAGCAGCCCTCCCCCAGGGACTAGCGGGATCCAAGAGACCCAGTACTTC. The chain carries TRBV7-2 and TRBJ2-5; the match to TRBD2 covers 13 bases. Germline lookup yields CDR1 SGHTA and CDR2 FQGNSA. V lost 5 bases, J lost 1 base, and 10 bases stayed unmatched. The CDR3 has 18 residues.